One sample yielded the 30 T cell receptor beta chains listed below, sequenced in a study of CD8 T cells in ankylosing spondylitis. TCRdb reanalysed the 5' RACE reads using MiXCR and keeps one entry per CDR3 protein. The sample yields some 250,000 distinct CDR3 sequences, 20% to 30% seen once. The sequencing sample was made of blood, either unsorted or a sorted T cell fraction (not recorded which). Receptor source: a male donor with ankylosing spondylitis or in good health (not recorded which).

This chain joins TRBV28 and TRBJ2-7, with TRBD2 matching over 7 bases. Germline trimming cut 5 bases from V and 3 bases from J; bases unmatched to any gene: 7. CDR1 and CDR2 from the germline V gene are MDHEN and SYDVKM. This CDR3 has 14 residues. CDR3: CASSTGRSYYEQYF. DNA for the CDR3: TGTGCCAGCAGTACCGGGAGGTCGTACTACGAGCAGTACTTC.

This clonotype was counted many times. The chain recombines TRBV20-1 with TRBJ2-3; D remains ambiguous. The CDR3 has 13 amino acids. V lost 5 bases and J lost 2, with 11 bases in between. The germline CDR1 and CDR2 sequences are DFQATT and SNEGSKA (reference sequence). The chain's CDR3 is CSAGGWDTDTQYF. CDR3 in DNA: TGCAGTGCTGGTGGTTGGGACACAGATACGCAGTATTTT.

This clonotype appeared many times. The chain couples TRBV12-3 or TRBV12-4 to TRBJ2-1, with D unclear. The CDR3 length is 14 residues. Trimming took 2 bases from V and 6 from J, leaving 11 bases between them. The CDR3 bases are TGTGCCAGCAGTTTATTTTCTAGGACCAATGAGCAGTTCTTC. Translated: CASSLFSRTNEQFF.

The V gene is TRBV20-1, the J gene TRBJ2-7; TRBD1 is a possible D gene (6 bases). This CDR3 has 17 amino acids. The V gene's germline CDR1 is DFQATT and CDR2 SNEGSKA (reference sequence). The V gene lost 2 bases and the J gene lost 0 bases, with 20 bases spanning the gap. CDR3 bases: TGCAGTGCTAGACTGCTAACACCGGGACACCTCTCCTACGAGCAGTACTTC. Its translation is CSARLLTPGHLSYEQYF.

This chain connects TRBV29-1 to TRBJ2-3; tentative D call: TRBD2 (7 bases). Trimming shortened V by 6 bases and J by 4 bases, and 14 bases separated the two germline ends. The CDR3 sequence is 13 residues long. The germline V gene encodes CDR1 SQVTM and CDR2 ANQGSEA. CDR3 bases: TGCAGCGTACGATCGGGGGGCCCAGATACGCAGTATTTT. Protein product: CSVRSGGPDTQYF.

The V call is TRBV12-3 or TRBV12-4, the J call TRBJ2-7; D perhaps matches TRBD1 (5 bases). This CDR3 comprises 13 residues. The ends were cut back, 4 bases at V and 2 bases at J, with 9 bases in the middle. The CDR3 region is CASSSTGPYEQYF. The CDR3 coding sequence is TGTGCCAGCAGTTCTACAGGACCCTACGAGCAGTACTTC.

The rearrangement links TRBV20-1 to TRBJ1-3; 8 bases are a match to TRBD1. CDR1 DFQATT and CDR2 SNEGSKA come from the germline V gene (reference sequence). V was clipped by 6 bases and J by 0 bases; unmatched bases: 7. This CDR3 has 15 amino acids. The CDR3: CSAQTGGDSGNTIYF. The DNA for the CDR3 is TGCAGTGCACAAACAGGGGGGGACTCTGGAAACACCATATATTTT.

This clonotype was picked up a small number of times. The rearrangement uses TRBV6-1 and TRBJ2-2; 8 nucleotides line up with TRBD2. Germline trimming cut 7 bases from V and 0 bases from J; bases unmatched to any gene: 4. CDR3 size: 15 residues. Germline V gives CDR1 MNHNS, CDR2 SASEGT. CDR3 sequence (DNA): TGTGCCAGCACCAGCGGGGGCGCGAACACCGGGGAGCTGTTTTTT. It translates to CASTSGGANTGELFF.

This clonotype showed up just a few times. The chain joins TRBV5-6 to TRBJ1-6, with D unclear. V was pared by 0 bases and J by 7 bases, with 11 bases between. Germline V gene lookup returns CDR1 SGHDT and CDR2 YYEEEE. The CDR3 spans 15 residues. Here the CDR3 DNA reads TGTGCCAGCAGCTTGGATTACCAGGAAAATTCACCCCTCCACTTT. This encodes CASSLDYQENSPLHF.

This clonotype came up once. V usage is TRBV5-5 and J usage is TRBJ1-1; 8 bases map to TRBD1. From germline, CDR1 is SGHKS and CDR2 YYEKEE (reference sequence). The junction had 13 bases not matched to a gene; V was cut back by 3 bases and J by 9 bases. This CDR3 region has 15 residues. CDR3 residues: CASSSPAATGEKAFF. In DNA, the CDR3 is TGTGCCAGCAGCTCACCTGCAGCGACAGGGGAAAAAGCTTTCTTT.

The chain couples TRBV27 to TRBJ2-3; perhaps TRBD1 as D (6 bases). Germline V gene sequence: CDR1 MNHEY, CDR2 SMNVEV (reference sequence). This CDR3 contains 14 residues. V was trimmed by 5 bases and J by 6 bases, leaving 15 bases between them. Here the CDR3 DNA reads TGTGCCAGCAGTCCCGAGGACAGCTCGGATACGCAGTATTTT. It translates to CASSPEDSSDTQYF.

There are many counts of this clonotype. The V gene is TRBV12-3 or TRBV12-4, the J gene TRBJ2-7; D not certain. This CDR3 has 11 residues. The ends were cut back, 1 base at V and 5 bases at J, with 3 bases in the middle. CDR3 sequence: CASSLVDEQYF. As DNA, the CDR3 is TGTGCCAGCAGTTTAGTGGACGAGCAGTACTTC.

This clonotype was counted between two and nine times. The chain's CDR3 is CASRPTAGGYTF. The CDR3 DNA reads as TGTGCCAGCAGGCCGACAGCTGGTGGCTACACCTTC. The chain uses TRBV6-5 and TRBJ1-2; tentatively, D is TRBD1 (5 bases). This CDR3 is built from 12 residues. The germline gives CDR1 MNHEY, CDR2 SVGAGI. Trimming shortened V by 6 bases and J by 7 bases, and 12 bases separated the two germline ends.

The chain joins TRBV12-3 or TRBV12-4 to TRBJ1-5; 7 positions agree with TRBD1. There are 18 residues in the CDR3. The J segment lost 2 bases and the V segment lost 9 bases, leaving 19 bases of the junction unmatched. CDR3 amino acids: CASKQGGRQGGGNQPQHF. CDR3 in DNA: TGTGCCAGTAAACAGGGCGGGAGACAGGGCGGGGGCAATCAGCCCCAGCATTTT.

This clonotype was seen only a few times. V usage is TRBV20-1 and J usage is TRBJ2-1; D is ambiguous. The CDR3 loop spans 15 amino acids. Germline V gene lookup returns CDR1 DFQATT and CDR2 SNEGSKA (reference sequence). The germline V and J ends were trimmed by 4 bases and 0 bases, with 13 bases remaining between them. The CDR3 DNA reads TGCAGTGCTACACAGACAAGGAGCTCCTACAATGAGCAGTTCTTC. It codes for CSATQTRSSYNEQFF.

This clonotype was seen a few times. CDR3 bases: TGTGCCAGCAGCCAAGACAGGGTCGAGCAGTACTTC. This encodes CASSQDRVEQYF. The genes are TRBV5-5 and TRBJ2-7; 7 bases line up with TRBD1. This CDR3 is built from 12 residues. V dropped 4 bases and J dropped 6; count of bases not matched to a gene: 4. Germline assignment: CDR1 SGHKS and CDR2 YYEKEE (reference sequence).

This clonotype was counted ten times or more. This chain connects TRBV19 to TRBJ1-6; D unresolved. Per germline, CDR1 LNHDA and CDR2 SQIVND (reference sequence). Trimming left V 4 bases short and J 0 bases short, with 7 bases between. The CDR3 totals 15 residues. The CDR3 DNA follows: TGTGCCAGTAGTACAGAGAGCTCCTATAATTCACCCCTCCACTTT. Translating it yields CASSTESSYNSPLHF. Full variable domain (rest looked up from reference TRBV19 and TRBJ1-6): DGGITQSPKYLFRKEGQNVTLSCEQNLNHDAMYWYRQDPGQGLRLIYYSQIVNDFQKGDIAEGYSVSREKKESFPLTVTSAQKNPTAFYLCASSTESSYNSPLHFGNGTRLTVT.

In its sample, this clonotype was seen a few times. This may come from a read error, since a much larger clone is one base off. The chain joins TRBV15 to TRBJ2-2; D unclear. The CDR3 spans 13 residues. Germline-derived CDR1 and CDR2 are LNHNV and YYDKDF (reference sequence). Trimming took off 0 bases at V and 6 bases at J, with 5 bases between the two ends. CDR3 DNA: TGTGCCACCAGCAGAGATCTGGCCGGGGAGCTGTTTTTT. Translation: CATSRDLAGELFF.

This clonotype was seen just once. The chain combines TRBV12-3 or TRBV12-4 with TRBJ2-7; 7 bases align to TRBD1. The junction had 8 bases not matched to a gene; V was cut back by 4 bases and J by 2 bases. The CDR3 loop spans 15 amino acids. The CDR3 DNA reads as TGTGCCAGCAGTTCCGGACAGGCGACCACCTACGAGCAGTACTTC. Its protein is CASSSGQATTYEQYF.

This clonotype was counted only a few times. The chain recombines TRBV12-3 or TRBV12-4 with TRBJ2-3, with D unclear. The V and J ends lost 7 bases and 4 bases respectively, with 9 bases between them. The CDR3 is 12 residues long. This CDR3 is CASNSRADTQYF. The CDR3 bases are TGTGCCAGCAATAGTAGAGCAGATACGCAGTATTTT.

V is TRBV12-3 or TRBV12-4 and J is TRBJ2-4; D assignment may be TRBD1 or TRBD2 (6 bases each). Trimming took 4 bases from V and 3 from J, leaving 10 bases between them. CDR3 length: 14 amino acids. DNA for the CDR3: TGTGCCAGCAGTTGGGGGGCTGGCAAAAACATTCAGTACTTC. As protein: CASSWGAGKNIQYF.

This clonotype was detected many times. This sequence joins TRBV20-1 and TRBJ2-7; 10 nucleotides agree with TRBD1. The CDR3 sequence is 13 residues long. Germline V gene data show CDR1 as DFQATT and CDR2 as SNEGSKA (reference sequence). V gave up 7 bases and J gave up 2 bases; unmatched junction bases: 5. In DNA form, the CDR3 reads TGCAGTGTCCCGACAGGGGGCCCCTACGAGCAGTACTTC. Translation gives CSVPTGGPYEQYF.

The chain links TRBV10-3 to TRBJ2-4; D may be TRBD2 (6 bases). This CDR3 comprises 13 residues. Germline CDR1 reads ENHRY; CDR2 reads SYGVKD. The germline V and J ends were trimmed by 4 bases and 8 bases, with 12 bases remaining between them. The CDR3 DNA reads as TGTGCCATCAGTGTGTTGGAGGGCGACATTCAGTACTTC. Encoded protein: CAISVLEGDIQYF.

The chain couples TRBV6-1 to TRBJ2-5, with TRBD1 as a possible D gene (5 bases). V was cut by 5 bases and J by 5 bases, with 12 bases left in between. The CDR3 is made up of 13 amino acids. Germline V CDR1 and CDR2: MNHNS, SASEGT. The CDR3 DNA reads TGTGCCAGCAGTAGGGGCCGGCCGGAGACCCAGTACTTC. This encodes CASSRGRPETQYF.

V and J are TRBV20-1 and TRBJ2-4; 9 bases line up with TRBD1. CDR3 length equals 14 residues. Trimming took 6 bases from V and 6 from J; bases not matched to a gene: 9. The germline V gene encodes CDR1 DFQATT and CDR2 SNEGSKA (reference sequence). CDR3 residues: CSAPRTGAANIQYF. The CDR3 DNA follows: TGCAGTGCACCCCGGACAGGGGCGGCAAACATTCAGTACTTC.

The chain employs TRBV6-1 and TRBJ1-5; perhaps TRBD1 as D (5 bases). V lost 5 bases and J lost 2, with 10 bases in between. Per germline, CDR1 MNHNS and CDR2 SASEGT. This CDR3 comprises 14 residues. CDR3 region: CASSQWGGNQPQHF. The CDR3 DNA sequence: TGTGCCAGCAGTCAGTGGGGGGGCAATCAGCCCCAGCATTTT.

The sample holds many counts of this clonotype. CDR3 DNA sequence: TGTGCCAGCAGCCTATTGAGCGGGGGGGCGACCGGGGAGCTGTTTTTT. Translating it yields CASSLLSGGATGELFF. This rearrangement joins TRBV7-8 to TRBJ2-2; TRBD2 matches at 10 bases. J lost 5 bases, V lost 5 bases, and 8 bases had no gene match. The germline V gene encodes CDR1 SGHVS and CDR2 FQNEAQ. There are 16 residues in the CDR3.

The J gene is TRBJ1-4, the V gene TRBV12-3 or TRBV12-4; D is ambiguous. Trimming cost V 4 bases and J 4 bases, with 10 bases left between them. This CDR3 is built from 14 residues. Written as DNA, the CDR3 is TGTGCCAGCAGTTACGGGTCGGGTAATGAAAAACTGTTTTTT. Translation gives CASSYGSGNEKLFF.

V gene TRBV5-1 combines with J gene TRBJ2-1, with D possibly TRBD1 on 5 matching bases. Germline lookup yields CDR1 SGHRS and CDR2 YFSETQ. The CDR3 is 14 amino acids. The V end lost 0 bases, the J end lost 12 bases, and 16 bases lay between the germline ends. DNA for the CDR3: TGCGCCAGCAGCTTGGACAGGTCGACCAGGTGGCAGTTCTTC. It specifies CASSLDRSTRWQFF.

This clonotype was seen only a few times. J is TRBJ1-2 and V is TRBV10-3, with D unresolved. CDR1 and CDR2 from the germline V gene are ENHRY and SYGVKD. V dropped 2 bases and J dropped 2 bases, with 6 bases sitting between them. CDR3 size: 13 residues. CDR3 nucleotides: TGTGCCATCAGTGAGGGGAGCAACTATGGCTACACCTTC. It yields the protein CAISEGSNYGYTF.